These 14 T cell receptor beta chains were sequenced from one sample in a study of shared clonotypes between healthy human individuals. Naive-designated CD8 cells lacked CD45RO, were positively enriched for CCR7, and omitted terminally differentiated effector memory CD45RA+ cells. Profiling relied on immunoSEQ multiplex PCR, and the TCRdb table lists in-frame clones only, not all of them. Here the sample spans about 2,200,000 clones, more than 85% being singletons. The specimen was naive CD8+ T cells from PBMCs. The source of these receptors is a man younger than 30 in good health. Some clones in this sample may be carry-over from other donors' samples.

This chain joins TRBV2 and TRBJ2-7; D gene uncertain. CDR1 is SNHLY, CDR2 FYNNEI, per germline. Trimming shortened V by 1 base and J by 3 bases, and 7 bases separated the two germline ends. The CDR3 consists of 13 residues. The CDR3 region has the DNA TGTGCCAGCAGTGAAGGGAGACTCTACGAGCAGTACTTC. It codes for CASSEGRLYEQYF.

This chain uses TRBV9 with TRBJ2-1, with 10 positions matching TRBD1. With 0 bases clipped from V and 12 bases from J, the junction kept 6 bases outside the gene matches. Germline V gene lookup returns CDR1 SGDLS and CDR2 YYNGEE. CDR3 length equals 14 residues. The chain's CDR3 is CASSVGDRGPSQFF. Written as DNA, the CDR3 is TGTGCCAGCAGCGTAGGGGACAGGGGCCCGTCGCAGTTCTTC. Looking up the rest from reference TRBV9 and TRBJ2-1 gives the full variable domain: DSGVTQTPKHLITATGQRVTLRCSPRSGDLSVYWYQQSLDQGLQFLIQYYNGEERAKGNILERFSAQQFPDLHSELNLSSLELGDSALYFCASSVGDRGPSQFFGPGTRLTVL.

The chain carries TRBV28 and TRBJ2-2; TRBD2 is a possible D gene (6 bases). V lost 4 bases, J lost 4 bases, and 19 bases lay in between. The length of the CDR3 is 17 residues. Germline CDR1 is MDHEN and CDR2 is SYDVKM. The CDR3 nucleotides read TGTGCCAGCAGTTCAGCGTTCGGGAGTCGGAGCACCGGGGAGCTGTTTTTT. It specifies CASSSAFGSRSTGELFF.

The chain combines TRBV9 with TRBJ2-1, with a possible D match to TRBD2 (6 bases). The V end lost 7 bases, the J end lost 6 bases, and 20 bases lay between the germline ends. The CDR3 sequence is 15 residues long. CDR1 is SGDLS and CDR2 is YYNGEE in the germline V gene. The DNA of the CDR3 is TGTGCCAGCTCCCGGGGGAGCGGAAGGGCCAATGAGCAGTTCTTC. Translation gives CASSRGSGRANEQFF.

This chain joins TRBV28 and TRBJ1-1; TRBD1 aligns across 8 bases. CDR3 size: 17 residues. After removal of 1 base from V and 2 bases from J, the junction contained 9 bases not matched to a gene. Germline V lookup: CDR1 MDHEN, CDR2 SYDVKM. The CDR3 bases are TGTGCCAGCAGTTTATATGCCAGGGGGCGGGGAAACACTGAAGCTTTCTTT. This translates into CASSLYARGRGNTEAFF.

This clone was counted once. The chain joins TRBV7-9 to TRBJ1-1; D is ambiguous. V lost 1 base to trimming and J lost 0 bases, with 21 bases between them. Germline V gene data show CDR1 as SEHNR and CDR2 as FQNEAQ (reference sequence). CDR3 length equals 19 residues. CDR3 bases: TGTGCCAGCAGCTTAGGTATAACGGGTCCTGCGTTCATGAACACTGAAGCTTTCTTT. It yields the protein CASSLGITGPAFMNTEAFF.

This chain joins TRBV4-1 and TRBJ1-2; D is uncertain. Looked up from germline, CDR1 is MGHRA and CDR2 is YSYEKL. Deletions cut 3 bases from V and 8 bases from J, with 22 bases between. The CDR3 has 16 residues. The CDR3 is CASSQREWGMEYGYTF. As DNA, the CDR3 is TGCGCCAGCAGCCAGAGGGAGTGGGGAATGGAATACGGCTACACCTTC.

The chain couples TRBV27 to TRBJ2-7, with D possibly TRBD1 on 5 matching bases. V lost 4 bases and J 2 bases, leaving 12 bases between the germline ends. Germline lookup yields CDR1 MNHEY and CDR2 SMNVEV (reference sequence). The CDR3 is made up of 14 amino acids. Here the CDR3 DNA reads TGTGCCAGCAGTTCTGAGACAGTCGCCTACGAGCAGTACTTC. Encoded protein: CASSSETVAYEQYF.

V is TRBV9 and J is TRBJ2-7, with a tentative D call TRBD1 (6 bases). The assigned J gene may be wrong: the sequence end matches TRBJ2-5 better. Germline V gene sequence: CDR1 SGDLS, CDR2 YYNGEE. The CDR3 runs 14 residues. CDR3 region: CASSVVGGQETQYF. The DNA of the CDR3 is TGTGCCAGCAGCGTAGTAGGGGGCCAAGAGACCCAGTACTTC.

The chain has TRBV4-1 and TRBJ2-7, with TRBD1 matching 8 bases. Germline CDR1 and CDR2: MGHRA and YSYEKL. With 5 bases clipped from V and 3 bases from J, the junction kept 12 bases outside the gene matches. This CDR3 region has 16 residues. Here the CDR3 reads CASSNELWDRRYEQYF. The DNA of the CDR3 is TGCGCCAGCAGCAATGAACTCTGGGACAGGCGCTACGAGCAGTACTTC.

J is TRBJ2-1 and V is TRBV27; 7 nucleotides agree with TRBD2. The germline V gene encodes CDR1 MNHEY and CDR2 SMNVEV (reference sequence). The V gene end was trimmed by 5 bases and the J gene end by 3 bases; junction bases not matched to a gene: 13. The CDR3 extends over 17 amino acids. This chain's CDR3 is CASSPSHVWEGYNEQFF. The CDR3 DNA follows: TGTGCCAGCAGTCCCTCCCATGTGTGGGAGGGCTACAATGAGCAGTTCTTC.

The chain's CDR3 is CASSILLGGSNNEQFF. DNA of the CDR3: TGTGCCAGCAGTATACTTCTTGGGGGATCCAACAATGAGCAGTTCTTC. V usage is TRBV7-9 and J usage is TRBJ2-1; D possibly matches TRBD1 or TRBD2 (5 bases each). The CDR3 runs 16 residues. The germline gives CDR1 SEHNR, CDR2 FQNEAQ (reference sequence). V shed 6 bases and J shed 5 bases, with 20 bases lying between them.

This rearrangement joins TRBV27 to TRBJ2-4; D perhaps matches TRBD2 (6 bases). CDR1 is MNHEY, CDR2 SMNVEV, per germline (reference sequence). This CDR3 region has 13 residues. V was pared by 3 bases and J by 9 bases, with 12 bases between. CDR3 nucleotides: TGTGCCAGCAGTTTTCTGGGAGGCGGCATTCAGTACTTC. It yields the protein CASSFLGGGIQYF.

This rearrangement joins TRBV19 to TRBJ2-1, with D tentatively TRBD1 (6 bases). Germline values: CDR1 LNHDA, CDR2 SQIVND (reference sequence). V was pared by 3 bases and J by 4 bases, with 10 bases between. The CDR3 contains 14 residues. In DNA, the CDR3 is TGTGCCAGTAGTATTGACAGGACTTACAATGAGCAGTTCTTC. This codes for CASSIDRTYNEQFF.